One sample yielded the 5 T cell receptor beta chains listed below, sequenced in a study of shared clonotypes between healthy human individuals. Some clones are missing from TCRdb's copy, which holds only in-frame ones; the method was immunoSEQ multiplex PCR. The sample has about 2.1 million clones; around 93% are singletons. Naive CD8 populations comprised CD45RO-negative cells positively selected for CCR7, excluding terminally differentiated effector memory CD45RA+ cells. Sequencing used naive CD8+ T cells from PBMCs. Receptors originate from a man younger than 35 in good health. Some clones in this sample may be carry-over from other donors' samples.

This chain uses TRBV5-1 with TRBJ2-7; no reliable D call. This CDR3 contains 15 residues. The V end lost 2 bases, the J end lost 2 bases, and 14 bases lay between the germline ends. Germline values: CDR1 SGHRS, CDR2 YFSETQ. CDR3 DNA: TGCGCCAGCAGCTTTAGGATGGCGGCTACCTACGAGCAGTACTTC. It specifies CASSFRMAATYEQYF.

This clone showed up just once. The chain couples TRBV7-8 to TRBJ1-1; D might be TRBD1 (6 bases). Germline CDR1 SGHVS, CDR2 FQNEAQ. CDR3 length: 13 amino acids. V was cut by 0 bases and J by 7 bases, with 9 bases left in between. The CDR3 DNA follows: TGTGCCAGCAGCTTAGCGAGGGGGGGTGAAGCTTTCTTT. This translates into CASSLARGGEAFF.

The CDR3 loop reads CASRDGQSSYEQYF. Written as DNA, the CDR3 is TGTGCCAGTAGGGACGGGCAGAGCTCCTACGAGCAGTACTTC. This chain connects TRBV19 to TRBJ2-7; D is unresolved. The V gene lost 6 bases and the J gene lost 0 bases, with 12 bases spanning the gap. The CDR3 has 14 residues. Germline V gene lookup returns CDR1 LNHDA and CDR2 SQIVND (reference sequence).

The rearrangement uses TRBV5-1 and TRBJ2-1; D gene unclear. The CDR3 loop spans 13 amino acids. Germline-derived CDR1 and CDR2 are SGHRS and YFSETQ. V lost 3 bases, J lost 4 bases, and 8 bases lay in between. In DNA, the CDR3 is TGCGCCAGCAGCTCCCCCCGGTACAATGAGCAGTTCTTC. This sequence encodes CASSSPRYNEQFF.

The chain has TRBV14 and TRBJ2-3; D may be TRBD1 or TRBD2 (5 bases each). Germline lookup yields CDR1 SGHDN and CDR2 FVKESK. Trimming cost V 3 bases and J 14 bases, with 18 bases left between them. The CDR3 runs to 13 residues. CDR3 loop: CASSHPPGPGAYF. Here the CDR3 DNA reads TGTGCCAGCAGCCACCCACCGGGACCCGGTGCGTATTTT. Supplemented by reference TRBV14 and TRBJ2-3, the full variable domain reads EAGVTQFPSHSVIEKGQTVTLRCDPISGHDNLYWYRRVMGKEIKFLLHFVKESKQDESGMPNNRFLAERTGGTYSTLKVQPAELEDSGVYFCASSHPPGPGAYFGPGTRLTVL.